This TCR beta chain was sequenced for a study of radiation and T cells in renal cell carcinoma. Method: immunoSEQ multiplex PCR; TCRdb's copy keeps in-frame clones and lacks some. The repertoire holds 40,000 to 60,000 clones, with 75% to 85% as singletons. The time point was: blood 2 weeks post-SBRT. Specified treatment: 15 Gy SBRT to primary tumor, nephrectomy 4 weeks later. CDR1 and CDR2 (germline): LNHDA, SQIVND (reference sequence). Unmatched junction bases numbered 4, after V lost 6 bases and J lost 5 bases. The CDR3 spans 14 residues. This receptor was taken from a woman in her 70s with renal cell carcinoma. The chain recombines TRBV19 with TRBJ2-1; 10 bases align to TRBD1. Sample: blood, taken from a patient whose treatment included radiotherapy and nephrectomy. The CDR3 loop is CASSRTGGDNEQFF. The CDR3 DNA is TGTGCCAGTAGCCGGACAGGGGGGGACAATGAGCAGTTCTTC.